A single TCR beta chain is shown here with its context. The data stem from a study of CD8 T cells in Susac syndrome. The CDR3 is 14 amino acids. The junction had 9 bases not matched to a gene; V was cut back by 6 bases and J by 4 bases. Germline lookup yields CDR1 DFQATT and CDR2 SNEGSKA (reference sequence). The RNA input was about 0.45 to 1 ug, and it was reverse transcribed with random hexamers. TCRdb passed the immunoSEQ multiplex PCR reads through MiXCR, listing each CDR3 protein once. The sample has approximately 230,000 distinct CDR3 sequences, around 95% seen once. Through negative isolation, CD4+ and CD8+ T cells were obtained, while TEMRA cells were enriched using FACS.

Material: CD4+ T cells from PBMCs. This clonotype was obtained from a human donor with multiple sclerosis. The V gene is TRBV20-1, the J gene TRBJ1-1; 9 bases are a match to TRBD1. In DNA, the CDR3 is TGCAGTGCCCCTCGGGACAGGGTCGGCACTGAAGCTTTCTTT. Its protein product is CSAPRDRVGTEAFF.